Presented here are 17 T cell receptor beta chains from one specimen sequenced in a study of Graves' ophthalmopathy and Graves' hyperthyroidism. The study amplified TCR beta CDR3 regions using RNA transcripts. Second-round multiplex PCR came after first-round RT-PCR with HTBI primers. Each CDR3 protein is one row after TCRdb ran MiXCR on the multiplex PCR reads. Of some 48,000 distinct CDR3 sequences in the sample, 50% to 65% were seen once. The sample consisted of peripheral blood. All receptors come from an adult man with Graves' ophthalmopathy.

Remarks on this clonotype: At one end the junction does not follow the germline gene, possibly because of a read error. The rearrangement uses TRBV9 and TRBJ1-6; D gene uncertain. CDR3 length: 15 residues. Germline V CDR1 and CDR2: SGDLS, YYNGEE. This CDR3 is CASRAGSSFNSPHHF. DNA for the CDR3: TGTGCCAGCAGGGCAGGAAGCTCCTTTAATTCACCCCACCACTTT.

The CDR3 DNA follows: TGTGCCAGCAGCTTGTTCGAGGAGGGATTCCAAGAGACCCAGTACTTC. Protein product: CASSLFEEGFQETQYF. V usage is TRBV11-2 and J usage is TRBJ2-5; TRBD2 is a possible D gene (6 bases). Germline V lookup: CDR1 SGHAT, CDR2 FQNNGV. The CDR3 consists of 16 residues. The V end was cut by 3 bases, the J end by 1 base, with 15 bases between.

This clonotype has a count of ten or more. The chain joins TRBV15 to TRBJ1-1; TRBD1 matches 9 bases. This CDR3 comprises 17 residues. With V trimmed by 2 bases and J by 6 bases, 13 bases remained unmatched. Germline-derived CDR1 and CDR2 are LNHNV and YYDKDF (reference sequence). The CDR3: CATSRSLGQGDFAEAFF. The CDR3 nucleotides are TGTGCCACCAGCAGATCACTGGGACAGGGTGATTTTGCTGAAGCTTTCTTT.

The rearrangement joins TRBV29-1 to TRBJ2-1; D remains ambiguous. The germline V gene has CDR1 SQVTM and CDR2 ANQGSEA. This CDR3 is 11 amino acids long. V lost 8 bases and J lost 6, with 11 bases in between. The CDR3 region is CSPEYLNEQFF. CDR3 DNA sequence: TGCAGCCCTGAGTACCTCAATGAGCAGTTCTTC.

This clonotype was detected many times. The genes are TRBV3-1 and TRBJ2-7, with D perhaps matching TRBD2 (5 bases). V was cut by 1 base and J by 6 bases, with 10 bases left in between. The V gene's germline CDR1 is LGHDT and CDR2 YNNKEL (reference sequence). The CDR3 is 13 amino acids. DNA for the CDR3: TGTGCCAGCAGCCAAGGGTCGGCGGGCGAGCAGTACTTC. Translated, it gives CASSQGSAGEQYF.

The J gene is TRBJ1-6, the V gene TRBV5-1, with 8 bases that match TRBD1. Trimming at V came to 8 bases and at J to 7 bases, leaving 8 bases not matched to a gene. The length of the CDR3 is 14 residues. The germline CDR1 and CDR2 sequences are SGHRS and YFSETQ. For the CDR3, the DNA is TGCGCCAGTAGCGGGGGACAGGAGAATTCACCCCTCCACTTT. It translates to CASSGGQENSPLHF.

This clonotype was seen a few times. This chain connects TRBV15 to TRBJ2-3, with D possibly TRBD2 on 5 matching bases. The CDR3 has 18 amino acids. Germline V CDR1 and CDR2: LNHNV, YYDKDF (reference sequence). Trimming shortened V by 2 bases and J by 0 bases, and 18 bases separated the two germline ends. CDR3 DNA sequence: TGTGCCACCAGCAGATCCTGGACGGAGGTATCTAGCACAGATACGCAGTATTTT. Translated, it gives CATSRSWTEVSSTDTQYF. Variable domain in full (rest from reference TRBV15 and TRBJ2-3): DAMVIQNPRYQVTQFGKPVTLSCSQTLNHNVMYWYQQKSSQAPKLLFHYYDKDFNNEADTPDNFQSRRPNTSFCFLDIRSPGLGDTAMYLCATSRSWTEVSSTDTQYFGPGTRLTVL.

As for this clonotype: Compared with germline, one end of the junction differs, possibly owing to a read error. The chain joins TRBV7-6 to TRBJ2-3; 14 nucleotides line up with TRBD2. The CDR3 is made up of 18 amino acids. Germline CDR1 and CDR2: SGHVS and FNYEAQ. In nucleotides, the CDR3 is TGTGCCTGCAGCTTAGTGACTAGCGGGGGGGCTGATGTAGATACGCAGTATTTT. Protein: CACSLVTSGGADVDTQYF.

Remarks on this clonotype: Its ends do not fully match the called genes, so a read error is possible. CDR3: CAISPDREGYEQYF. In nucleotides, the CDR3 is TGCGCCATCAGCCCCGACCGTGAGGGCTACGAGCAGTACTTC. The rearrangement joins TRBV12-3 or TRBV12-4 to TRBJ2-7, with D possibly being TRBD2 (5 bases). The CDR3 extends over 14 amino acids.

In this sample, this clonotype turned up a few times. V and J are TRBV7-2 and TRBJ1-6; the D gene is possibly TRBD1 (6 bases). V gave up 4 bases and J gave up 14 bases, with 21 bases separating them. The germline gives CDR1 SGHTA, CDR2 FQGNSA. The CDR3 runs 15 residues. The CDR3 loop reads CASSSPGHWFETLHF. In DNA form, the CDR3 reads TGTGCCAGCAGCTCCCCGGGACACTGGTTTGAGACCCTCCACTTT.

This clonotype was seen ten or more times. DNA for the CDR3: TGTGCCAGCAGCCTTAAATCAAGATCCTCTGGGGCCAACGTCCTGACTTTC. It codes for CASSLKSRSSGANVLTF. The chain employs TRBV7-2 and TRBJ2-6, with D unclear. Germline V gene sequence: CDR1 SGHTA, CDR2 FQGNSA. The CDR3 spans 17 residues. Trimming stripped 5 bases from V and 0 bases from J, with 14 bases between.

This clonotype showed up many times. The V and J genes are TRBV6-6 and TRBJ2-7; the match to TRBD2 covers 7 bases. CDR3 size: 17 residues. Germline-derived CDR1 and CDR2 are MNHNY and SVGAGI (reference sequence). V was pared by 6 bases and J by 0 bases, with 14 bases of the junction left unmatched. CDR3 protein: CASRPREGASSSYEQYF. In DNA form, the CDR3 reads TGTGCCAGCAGACCTAGGGAGGGCGCGTCTAGCTCCTACGAGCAGTACTTC.

This clonotype was seen a handful of times. The chain joins TRBV7-9 to TRBJ2-5, with TRBD2 identical over 12 bases. Germline lookup yields CDR1 SEHNR and CDR2 FQNEAQ (reference sequence). Trimming at V came to 2 bases and at J to 5 bases, leaving 3 bases not matched to a gene. The CDR3 totals 15 residues. CDR3: CASSLRLAGAETQYF. CDR3 coding DNA: TGTGCCAGCAGCTTACGACTAGCGGGGGCCGAGACCCAGTACTTC.

This clonotype came up many times. The chain has TRBV5-1 and TRBJ2-3, with 7 bases aligning to TRBD1. The V segment lost 4 bases and the J segment 3 bases; nucleotides outside the gene matches: 11. The CDR3 consists of 16 residues. Germline V gene lookup returns CDR1 SGHRS and CDR2 YFSETQ. This CDR3 is CASSPGTAGSTDTQYF. The DNA of the CDR3 is TGCGCCAGCAGCCCAGGGACAGCAGGGTCGACAGATACGCAGTATTTT.

As to this clonotype: A read error may account for a junction end that differs from germline. The chain is built from TRBV9 and TRBJ2-1; no firm D call. There are 15 residues in the CDR3. CDR1 and CDR2 from the germline V gene are SGDLS and YYNGEE. The CDR3 DNA follows: TGTGCCAGCAGCGCCCTTGTAGTGGATTACAATGAGCAGTCCTTC. Translating gives CASSALVVDYNEQSF.

This clonotype was recorded at least ten times. The chain employs TRBV11-2 and TRBJ2-5; D may be TRBD1 or TRBD2 (5 bases each). CDR3 length equals 14 residues. The germline V and J ends were trimmed by 6 bases and 4 bases, with 15 bases remaining between them. The V gene's germline CDR1 is SGHAT and CDR2 FQNNGV. CDR3 in DNA: TGTGCCAGCAGTCAAGCAGCCGGGACAGAGACCCAGTACTTC. Translating gives CASSQAAGTETQYF.

The CDR3 protein is CSVPGGWETQYF. The CDR3 region has the DNA TGCAGTGTTCCGGGGGGCTGGGAGACCCAGTACTTC. The chain is built from TRBV20-1 and TRBJ2-5; perhaps TRBD2 as D (7 bases). The CDR3 is 12 residues long. Germline V CDR1 and CDR2: DFQATT, SNEGSKA (reference sequence). V was cut by 7 bases and J by 5 bases, with 14 bases left in between.